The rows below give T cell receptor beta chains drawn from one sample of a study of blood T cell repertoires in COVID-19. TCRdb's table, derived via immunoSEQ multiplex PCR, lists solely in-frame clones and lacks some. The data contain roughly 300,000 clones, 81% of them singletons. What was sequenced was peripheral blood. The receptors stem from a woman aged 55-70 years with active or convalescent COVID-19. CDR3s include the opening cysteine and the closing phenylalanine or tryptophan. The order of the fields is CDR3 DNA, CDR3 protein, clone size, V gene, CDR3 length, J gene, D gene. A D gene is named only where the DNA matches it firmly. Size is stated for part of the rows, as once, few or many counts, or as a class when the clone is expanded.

CDR3 DNA: TGTGCCAGCAGCTCATTAGGGGCCACTGAAGCTTTCTTT; CDR3 protein: CASSSLGATEAFF; clone size: once; V gene: TRBV7-3; CDR3 length: 13; J gene: TRBJ1-1; D gene: NA
CDR3 DNA: TGTGCCGCATCTCCTATAGCGGGGGGGCCAGGGACAGATACGCAGTATTTT; CDR3 protein: CAASPIAGGPGTDTQYF; clone size: NA; V gene: TRBV10-3; CDR3 length: 17; J gene: TRBJ2-3; D gene: TRBD2
CDR3 DNA: TGTGCCAGCAGCGGTCTCAATGAGCAGTTCTTC; CDR3 protein: CASSGLNEQFF; clone size: NA; V gene: TRBV6-5; CDR3 length: 11; J gene: TRBJ2-1; D gene: NA
CDR3 DNA: TGTGCCATCAGTGAGTCGGGACAGGGGCCAGGGGAGCAGTACTTC; CDR3 protein: CAISESGQGPGEQYF; clone size: NA; V gene: TRBV10-3; CDR3 length: 15; J gene: TRBJ2-7; D gene: TRBD1
CDR3 DNA: TGTGCCAGCAGCCCTCTGATGGGGGCGGACACTGAAGCTTTCTTT; CDR3 protein: CASSPLMGADTEAFF; clone size: NA; V gene: TRBV14; CDR3 length: 15; J gene: TRBJ1-1; D gene: NA
CDR3 DNA: TGTGCCAGCAGCTCAGACAGAGGCCCATGGAACTATGGCTACACCTTC; CDR3 protein: CASSSDRGPWNYGYTF; clone size: NA; V gene: TRBV7-9; CDR3 length: 16; J gene: TRBJ1-2; D gene: NA
CDR3 DNA: TGTGCCTGGAGTGGGAGAAGTCCGAACACTGAAGCTTTCTTT; CDR3 protein: CAWSGRSPNTEAFF; clone size: NA; V gene: TRBV30; CDR3 length: 14; J gene: TRBJ1-1; D gene: NA
CDR3 DNA: TGTGCCAGCAGCCCGAGGACAGGGGTGGCAGATACGCAGTATTTT; CDR3 protein: CASSPRTGVADTQYF; clone size: NA; V gene: TRBV9; CDR3 length: 15; J gene: TRBJ2-3; D gene: TRBD1
CDR3 DNA: TGTGCCAGTAGTATTAGAGTTAACTATGGCTACACCTTC; CDR3 protein: CASSIRVNYGYTF; clone size: NA; V gene: TRBV19; CDR3 length: 13; J gene: TRBJ1-2; D gene: NA
CDR3 DNA: TGTGCCAGCAGCTTACGAGCGGGGCCCACAGATACGCAGTATTTT; CDR3 protein: CASSLRAGPTDTQYF; clone size: NA; V gene: TRBV5-8; CDR3 length: 15; J gene: TRBJ2-3; D gene: TRBD2
CDR3 DNA: TGTGCCAGCAGTTTGAGACAGGATAATTCACCCCTCCACTTT; CDR3 protein: CASSLRQDNSPLHF; clone size: NA; V gene: TRBV27; CDR3 length: 14; J gene: TRBJ1-6; D gene: NA
CDR3 DNA: TGTGCCAGCAGCCAAGTCGCGGGTATCAAGAATGAAAAACTGTTTTTT; CDR3 protein: CASSQVAGIKNEKLFF; clone size: NA; V gene: TRBV3-1/TRBV3-2; CDR3 length: 16; J gene: TRBJ1-4; D gene: NA
CDR3 DNA: TGTGCCAGTAGTCCCGCGGGACCCGAATACGAGCAGTACTTC; CDR3 protein: CASSPAGPEYEQYF; clone size: few; V gene: TRBV19; CDR3 length: 14; J gene: TRBJ2-7; D gene: NA
CDR3 DNA: TGTGCCAGCAGATTTCAATCACCCCTCCACTTT; CDR3 protein: CASRFQSPLHF; clone size: once; V gene: TRBV2; CDR3 length: 11; J gene: TRBJ1-6; D gene: NA
CDR3 DNA: TGTGCCAGCAGCAGCTCGACAGGGGTTTATAATTCACCCCTCCACTTT; CDR3 protein: CASSSSTGVYNSPLHF; clone size: NA; V gene: TRBV5-6; CDR3 length: 16; J gene: TRBJ1-6; D gene: TRBD1
CDR3 DNA: TGCGCCAGCAGCGTGGACAGGGGGCGCGCAGATACGCAGTATTTT; CDR3 protein: CASSVDRGRADTQYF; clone size: NA; V gene: TRBV5-1; CDR3 length: 15; J gene: TRBJ2-3; D gene: TRBD1
CDR3 DNA: TGTGCCAGTGGGGAAGGACTAGTCTCCTACAATGAGCAGTTCTTC; CDR3 protein: CASGEGLVSYNEQFF; clone size: NA; V gene: TRBV19; CDR3 length: 15; J gene: TRBJ2-1; D gene: TRBD2
CDR3 DNA: TGTGCTAGTGCCACCCACCGGGACAGGGTTTTCTCTGGAAACACCATATATTTT; CDR3 protein: CASATHRDRVFSGNTIYF; clone size: NA; V gene: TRBV12-5; CDR3 length: 18; J gene: TRBJ1-3; D gene: TRBD1
CDR3 DNA: TGTGCCAGCAGCTCAGAGACAGGGGACTATGGCTACACCTTC; CDR3 protein: CASSSETGDYGYTF; clone size: NA; V gene: TRBV5-8; CDR3 length: 14; J gene: TRBJ1-2; D gene: TRBD1
CDR3 DNA: TGTGCCAGCACGGGACAGGGCTATAATTCACCCCTCCACTTT; CDR3 protein: CASTGQGYNSPLHF; clone size: NA; V gene: TRBV7-9; CDR3 length: 14; J gene: TRBJ1-6; D gene: TRBD1
CDR3 DNA: TGTGCCAGCAGCTTAGGGGGGACACCCCGCAATCAGCCCCAGCATTTT; CDR3 protein: CASSLGGTPRNQPQHF; clone size: NA; V gene: TRBV7-9; CDR3 length: 16; J gene: TRBJ1-5; D gene: NA
CDR3 DNA: TGTGCCATCACTCCAGAGGGGGCGTACAATGAGCAGTTCTTC; CDR3 protein: CAITPEGAYNEQFF; clone size: NA; V gene: TRBV10-3; CDR3 length: 14; J gene: TRBJ2-1; D gene: TRBD1
CDR3 DNA: TGTGCCAGCACCCAGGCAGGGGCGAAACAGAATTCACCCCTCCACTTT; CDR3 protein: CASTQAGAKQNSPLHF; clone size: NA; V gene: TRBV28; CDR3 length: 16; J gene: TRBJ1-6; D gene: NA
CDR3 DNA: TGTGCCAGCAGTACCGGGGGGGGAGGGTATGGCTACACCTTC; CDR3 protein: CASSTGGGGYGYTF; clone size: NA; V gene: TRBV27; CDR3 length: 14; J gene: TRBJ1-2; D gene: NA
CDR3 DNA: TGTGCCAGCAGACCCCTTAGGACAGGGCCCTTATTCAATCAGCCCCAGCATTTT; CDR3 protein: CASRPLRTGPLFNQPQHF; clone size: NA; V gene: TRBV27; CDR3 length: 18; J gene: TRBJ1-5; D gene: TRBD1
CDR3 DNA: TGTGCCAGCAGTTATACACAGAACACTGAAGCTTTCTTT; CDR3 protein: CASSYTQNTEAFF; clone size: NA; V gene: TRBV6-5; CDR3 length: 13; J gene: TRBJ1-1; D gene: NA
CDR3 DNA: TGTGCCAGCAGTTTATCGAGCGGGAGGTCCAGGGGGGTCGGGACCCAGTACTTC; CDR3 protein: CASSLSSGRSRGVGTQYF; clone size: NA; V gene: TRBV27; CDR3 length: 18; J gene: TRBJ2-5; D gene: TRBD2
CDR3 DNA: TGTGCCAGCAGCCAACGGCGGGGGGGCCGTTTCACGCAGTATTTT; CDR3 protein: CASSQRRGGRFTQYF; clone size: NA; V gene: TRBV3-1/TRBV3-2; CDR3 length: 15; J gene: TRBJ2-3; D gene: TRBD2
CDR3 DNA: TGTGCCGGCAGAGTATTAGCGGGGGGGCGAGGAGATGAGCAGTTCTTC; CDR3 protein: CAGRVLAGGRGDEQFF; clone size: NA; V gene: TRBV2; CDR3 length: 16; J gene: TRBJ2-1; D gene: TRBD2